This passage covers 20 T cell receptor beta chains from one sample sequenced in a study of T-cell memory formation after mild COVID-19. TCRdb independently ran MiXCR on the 5' RACE reads; one entry per CDR3 protein. The table has approximately 490,000 distinct CDR3 sequences, around 21% seen once. The source material was PBMCs or a T cell subset sorted from them (not recorded which). The receptor set was obtained from an adult woman who had mild COVID-19 (a few samples of this study predate the infection). Cell type and time point are not known.

The CDR3 loop is CSVGTGDEQYF. For the CDR3, the DNA is TGCAGCGTCGGGACGGGGGACGAGCAGTACTTC. This chain uses TRBV29-1 with TRBJ2-7, with D maybe TRBD2 (6 bases). CDR3 length: 11 amino acids. Trimming removed 6 bases at V and 5 bases at J, with 11 bases between. Germline CDR1 SQVTM, CDR2 ANQGSEA.

This clonotype was seen a handful of times. The V call is TRBV24-1, the J call TRBJ2-1, with a possible D match to TRBD2 (6 bases). Trimming took 1 base from V and 0 from J, leaving 15 bases between them. The CDR3 loop spans 18 amino acids. In germline, CDR1 is KGHDR, CDR2 SFDVKD. The CDR3 region is CATSDLRTLATSYNEQFF. In nucleotides, the CDR3 is TGTGCCACCAGTGATTTACGTACCCTAGCGACCTCCTACAATGAGCAGTTCTTC.

The V call is TRBV24-1, the J call TRBJ2-7; tentative D call: TRBD1 (6 bases). The CDR3 covers 15 residues. Looked up from germline, CDR1 is KGHDR and CDR2 is SFDVKD. V lost 3 bases and J lost 4, with 15 bases in between. The DNA for the CDR3 is TGTGCCACCAGTGATCTAAGTGGGGGCTATTACGAGCAGTACTTC. It yields the protein CATSDLSGGYYEQYF.

The V call is TRBV30, the J call TRBJ2-7; 7 bases line up with TRBD1. The CDR3 contains 15 residues. Losses at the gene ends were 0 bases for V and 4 bases for J; bases not matched to a gene: 9. Looked up from germline, CDR1 is GTSNPN and CDR2 is SVGIG (reference sequence). CDR3 DNA: TGTGCCTGGAGTGTTTCGGACAGGCCCTTTTACGAGCAGTACTTC. Its protein product is CAWSVSDRPFYEQYF.

The genes are TRBV6-6 and TRBJ2-1; 7 nucleotides line up with TRBD2. In germline, CDR1 is MNHNY, CDR2 SVGAGI (reference sequence). J lost 0 bases, V lost 7 bases, and 15 bases had no gene match. This CDR3 region has 18 residues. CDR3 residues: CASNSPGLLISSYNEQFF. DNA for the CDR3: TGTGCCAGCAACAGCCCGGGACTACTCATAAGCTCCTACAATGAGCAGTTCTTC.

This sequence joins TRBV5-5 and TRBJ2-3; 8 bases are shared with TRBD1. This CDR3 comprises 15 residues. Trimming removed 0 bases from V and 6 bases from J; junction bases left unmatched: 6. Germline V gives CDR1 SGHKS, CDR2 YYEKEE (reference sequence). CDR3 nucleotide sequence: TGTGCCAGCAGCTTGGGGCAGGGGGCGTGGGATACGCAGTATTTT. Translating it yields CASSLGQGAWDTQYF.

This clonotype was seen only a few times. V gene TRBV9 combines with J gene TRBJ2-1; D is undetermined. Trimming pared 2 bases from V and 8 bases from J, leaving 11 bases between. The CDR3 consists of 13 residues. The germline V gene encodes CDR1 SGDLS and CDR2 YYNGEE. For the CDR3, the DNA is TGTGCCAGCAGCGTGCAACCAGGCGATGAGCAGTTCTTC. Its translation is CASSVQPGDEQFF.

The gene calls are TRBV7-3 and TRBJ2-1; D is unresolved. V lost 0 bases and J lost 7, with 7 bases in between. Germline assignment: CDR1 SGHTA and CDR2 FQGTGA. The length of the CDR3 is 13 residues. The CDR3 DNA sequence: TGTGCCAGCAGCTTAACGTTGGGGAATGAGCAGTTCTTC. Translating it yields CASSLTLGNEQFF.

This clonotype was seen more than once but under ten times. The CDR3 DNA reads as TGCAGTGCTAGAGATGAGAGCCGGACAGCCTATGGCTACACCTTC. Protein sequence: CSARDESRTAYGYTF. The chain combines TRBV20-1 with TRBJ1-2, with D possibly matching TRBD1 (6 bases). The CDR3 is 15 amino acids. Trimming cost V 0 bases and J 4 bases, with 15 bases left between them. In germline, CDR1 is DFQATT, CDR2 SNEGSKA (reference sequence).

V usage is TRBV3-1 and J usage is TRBJ2-1; D gene uncertain. The germline CDR1 and CDR2 sequences are LGHDT and YNNKEL (reference sequence). Trimming cost V 5 bases and J 3 bases, with 14 bases left between them. CDR3 length: 15 residues. The CDR3 sequence is CASSSRAPGYNEQFF. The DNA of the CDR3 is TGTGCCAGCAGCTCCCGGGCCCCCGGCTACAATGAGCAGTTCTTC.

The genes are TRBV7-9 and TRBJ2-2; TRBD1 might be the D (5 bases). The CDR3 loop spans 14 amino acids. Germline V CDR1 and CDR2: SEHNR, FQNEAQ (reference sequence). V lost 4 bases to trimming and J lost 6 bases, with 12 bases between them. CDR3 residues: CASSSQGAPGELFF. The DNA for the CDR3 is TGTGCCAGCAGCTCGCAAGGGGCCCCCGGGGAGCTGTTTTTT.

This sequence joins TRBV7-8 and TRBJ2-7; 11 bases are a match to TRBD2. There are 21 residues in the CDR3. V shed 0 bases and J 1 base; nucleotides not matched to a gene: 17. Germline lookup yields CDR1 SGHVS and CDR2 FQNEAQ. In nucleotides, the CDR3 is TGTGCCAGCAGCTTAGCTATACGGGGACCTAGCGGGAGGTCAGGTTCCTACGAGCAGTACTTC. Translating it yields CASSLAIRGPSGRSGSYEQYF.

This clonotype appeared a few times. The V call is TRBV20-1, the J call TRBJ2-1; the match to TRBD2 covers 7 bases. CDR3 size: 10 residues. V gave up 5 bases and J gave up 10 bases; unmatched junction bases: 2. Germline assignment: CDR1 DFQATT and CDR2 SNEGSKA (reference sequence). CDR3 coding DNA: TGCAGTGCTCTGCGGGGGGAGCAGTTCTTC. Translating gives CSALRGEQFF.

This clonotype came up a few times. The rearrangement joins TRBV6-6 to TRBJ1-1, with D perhaps matching TRBD1 (5 bases). Germline V lookup: CDR1 MNHNY, CDR2 SVGAGI (reference sequence). Between the trimmed V and J ends, which lost 7 bases and 4 bases, there was a span of 7 bases. The CDR3 spans 11 residues. DNA of the CDR3: TGTGCCAGCACTCAGGGCACTGAAGCTTTCTTT. Translation: CASTQGTEAFF.

This clonotype occurred a few times. This chain links TRBV7-6 with TRBJ2-3; TRBD2 matches at 9 bases. Germline CDR1 SGHVS, CDR2 FNYEAQ. This CDR3 spans 15 amino acids. With 8 bases clipped from V and 2 bases from J, the junction kept 8 bases outside the gene matches. CDR3 sequence reads: CASLTSGGPTDTQYF. The DNA of the CDR3 is TGTGCCAGCCTGACTAGCGGAGGACCCACAGATACGCAGTATTTT.

This clonotype was counted between two and nine times. V and J are TRBV5-1 and TRBJ2-1, with 10 bases lining up with TRBD2. The J segment lost 6 bases and the V segment lost 5 bases, leaving 11 bases of the junction unmatched. The CDR3 length is 16 residues. Germline lookup yields CDR1 SGHRS and CDR2 YFSETQ. The CDR3 loop is CASSSISGGAANEQFF. Here the CDR3 DNA reads TGCGCCAGCAGTTCAATCAGCGGGGGGGCCGCCAATGAGCAGTTCTTC.

This clonotype appeared once. V usage is TRBV15 and J usage is TRBJ2-7, with TRBD1 identical over 10 bases. With V trimmed by 2 bases and J by 4 bases, 14 bases remained unmatched. Germline V CDR1 and CDR2: LNHNV, YYDKDF (reference sequence). The CDR3 totals 18 residues. The CDR3 here is CATSRSGGMRTGGYEQYF. DNA of the CDR3: TGTGCCACCAGCAGATCAGGTGGTATGAGGACAGGGGGGTACGAGCAGTACTTC.

This clonotype was observed a few times. V is TRBV24-1 and J is TRBJ2-3, with 7 nucleotides matching TRBD1. V dropped 5 bases and J dropped 0; count of bases not matched to a gene: 1. Germline CDR1 and CDR2: KGHDR and SFDVKD. CDR3 length equals 14 residues. CDR3 loop: CATSVTGSTDTQYF. The CDR3 DNA reads as TGTGCCACCAGTGTGACAGGGAGCACAGATACGCAGTATTTT.

The table lists this clonotype with a few counts. V gene TRBV6-1 combines with J gene TRBJ2-7; no definite D call. Germline CDR1 and CDR2: MNHNS and SASEGT. V was trimmed by 4 bases and J by 1 base, leaving 8 bases between them. This CDR3 spans 13 amino acids. The CDR3, as DNA: TGTGCCAGCAGTGTTAGTACGTCCTACGAGCAGTACTTC. It translates to CASSVSTSYEQYF.

This clonotype was seen more than once but under ten times. The gene calls are TRBV2 and TRBJ2-2; either TRBD1 or TRBD2 may fit D (7 bases each). The germline gives CDR1 SNHLY, CDR2 FYNNEI. This CDR3 is built from 17 residues. V lost 2 bases and J 4 bases, leaving 17 bases between the germline ends. The CDR3 coding sequence is TGTGCCAGCAGTGAAACAGGGGTAGCGGGCTTCACCGGGGAGCTGTTTTTT. Protein product: CASSETGVAGFTGELFF.